This TCR beta chain came from a study of blood T cell repertoires in COVID-19. Study background: Some COVID-19 samples were acute and others convalescent; all came from the United States, Italy and Spain. The analysed material was cDNA or gDNA that came from T cells, B-cell-depleted T cells, or PBMCs.

Authors' data handling: Reference gene primer amplification gave nucleated cell count estimates. Libraries were prepared by immunoSEQ multiplex PCR; TCRdb keeps only in-frame clonotypes and omits some of them. V, J and clone size derive from that table, while D and trimming were established from the DNA sequence. Altogether about 140,000 clones are present, just over 85% being singletons, with the ten largest covering about 1.5%. J lost 4 bases, V lost 2 bases, and 6 bases had no gene match. CDR1 and CDR2 (germline): MNHNY, SVGAGI (reference sequence). CDR3 length: 15 residues. Sequenced input: peripheral blood. The TCR sequence derives from a woman aged 55-75 years with acute or convalescent COVID-19. This chain connects TRBV6-6 to TRBJ2-3; 7 bases agree with TRBD2. CDR3 loop: CASSYATSGADTQYF. The CDR3 coding sequence is TGTGCCAGCAGTTACGCTACCAGCGGGGCAGATACGCAGTATTTT.